The rows below give T cell receptor beta chains drawn from one sample of a study of CD8+CD57+ T cells in acquired aplastic anemia. TCRdb reanalysed the reads using MiXCR and keeps one entry per CDR3 protein. The sample has about 210,000 distinct CDR3 sequences; 30% to 40% are singletons. Specimen: sorted CD4+, CD8+, or CD8+CD57+ T cells (not recorded which) from PBMCs. These receptors originate from a human donor in good health, serving as a control. The CDR3 runs from the conserved cysteine through the conserved F or W. The order of the fields is D gene, V gene, J gene, CDR3 protein. D genes are given only for firm matches.

d_call: -
v_call: TRBV11-2
j_call: TRBJ2-1
cdr3_aa: CASSEEANSYNEQFF

d_call: TRBD1
v_call: TRBV27
j_call: TRBJ1-2
cdr3_aa: CASRPQGVVFGGYTF

d_call: TRBD1
v_call: TRBV11-2
j_call: TRBJ2-1
cdr3_aa: CASSPTIGTGGLYEQFF

d_call: -
v_call: TRBV18
j_call: TRBJ1-1
cdr3_aa: CASSPLGIYEAFF

d_call: -
v_call: TRBV3-1
j_call: TRBJ2-7
cdr3_aa: CASSLGLYYEQYF

d_call: TRBD1
v_call: TRBV15
j_call: TRBJ1-1
cdr3_aa: CATRPGTGAISKEAFF

d_call: -
v_call: TRBV5-1
j_call: TRBJ1-4
cdr3_aa: CASSLTGANEKLFF

d_call: TRBD2
v_call: TRBV7-8
j_call: TRBJ2-1
cdr3_aa: CASSLRLAGVRQFF

d_call: TRBD1
v_call: TRBV10-1
j_call: TRBJ2-7
cdr3_aa: CAIRTGGSYEQYF

d_call: -
v_call: TRBV12-3/TRBV12-4
j_call: TRBJ1-5
cdr3_aa: CTSSILIDSNQPQHF

d_call: -
v_call: TRBV20-1
j_call: TRBJ2-5
cdr3_aa: CSARAPAGQETQYF

d_call: -
v_call: TRBV7-8
j_call: TRBJ2-5
cdr3_aa: CASSPQRRTQYF

d_call: -
v_call: TRBV19
j_call: TRBJ2-5
cdr3_aa: CASSIDLTPGTRETQYF

d_call: -
v_call: TRBV19
j_call: TRBJ2-7
cdr3_aa: CASSSRGRNSYEQYF

d_call: TRBD1
v_call: TRBV6-5
j_call: TRBJ1-3
cdr3_aa: CASSYDRAVGNTIYF

d_call: -
v_call: TRBV2
j_call: TRBJ2-1
cdr3_aa: CASSSTAIFGEQFF

d_call: -
v_call: TRBV7-9
j_call: TRBJ2-3
cdr3_aa: CASSLSVLDTQYF

d_call: -
v_call: TRBV15
j_call: TRBJ2-7
cdr3_aa: CATSRDRTGSYEQYF

d_call: -
v_call: TRBV24-1
j_call: TRBJ2-5
cdr3_aa: CATGGQVNEQETQYF

d_call: -
v_call: TRBV12-3/TRBV12-4
j_call: TRBJ1-6
cdr3_aa: CASSGGGPLHF

d_call: -
v_call: TRBV7-9
j_call: TRBJ1-2
cdr3_aa: CASSHGHGYTF

d_call: -
v_call: TRBV5-5
j_call: TRBJ2-1
cdr3_aa: CASSMGTYNEQFF

d_call: TRBD2
v_call: TRBV19
j_call: TRBJ2-2
cdr3_aa: CASSIFSGANTGELFF

d_call: TRBD2
v_call: TRBV2
j_call: TRBJ2-5
cdr3_aa: CASSEPRGVETQYF

d_call: -
v_call: TRBV9
j_call: TRBJ2-1
cdr3_aa: CASSVGTDNEQFF

d_call: TRBD1
v_call: TRBV2
j_call: TRBJ2-2
cdr3_aa: CASSASTGYTGELFF

d_call: -
v_call: TRBV25-1
j_call: TRBJ1-2
cdr3_aa: CASSDPGQVGSYGYTF

d_call: -
v_call: TRBV11-2
j_call: TRBJ2-7
cdr3_aa: CASSFGLQGLHSYEQYF

d_call: -
v_call: TRBV5-1
j_call: TRBJ2-7
cdr3_aa: CASSLENRAYYEQYF

d_call: -
v_call: TRBV29-1
j_call: TRBJ1-1
cdr3_aa: CSVDTRGTEAFF

d_call: -
v_call: TRBV2
j_call: TRBJ2-7
cdr3_aa: CASSGEHYEQYF

d_call: TRBD1
v_call: TRBV18
j_call: TRBJ2-7
cdr3_aa: CASSPRDRGYHEQYF